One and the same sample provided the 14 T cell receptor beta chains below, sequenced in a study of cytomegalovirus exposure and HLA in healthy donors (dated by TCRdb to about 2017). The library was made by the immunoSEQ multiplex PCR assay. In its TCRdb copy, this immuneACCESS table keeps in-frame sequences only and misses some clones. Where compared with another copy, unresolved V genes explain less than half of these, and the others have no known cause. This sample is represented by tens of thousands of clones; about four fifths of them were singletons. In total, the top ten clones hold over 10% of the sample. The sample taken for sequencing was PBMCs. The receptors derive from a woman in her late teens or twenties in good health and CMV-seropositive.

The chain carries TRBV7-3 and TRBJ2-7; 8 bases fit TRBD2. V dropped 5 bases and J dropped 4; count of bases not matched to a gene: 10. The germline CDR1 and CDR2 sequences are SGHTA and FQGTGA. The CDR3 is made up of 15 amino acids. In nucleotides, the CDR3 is TGTGCCAGCAGCGTAGCCGCGGGACTAGAATACGAGCAGTACTTC. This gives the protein CASSVAAGLEYEQYF.

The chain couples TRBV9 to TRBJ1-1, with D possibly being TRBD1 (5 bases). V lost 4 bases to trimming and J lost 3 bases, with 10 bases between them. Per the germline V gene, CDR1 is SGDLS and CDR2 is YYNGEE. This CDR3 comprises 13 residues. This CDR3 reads CASSPAGDTEAFF. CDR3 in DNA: TGTGCCAGCAGCCCGGCGGGGGACACTGAAGCTTTCTTT.

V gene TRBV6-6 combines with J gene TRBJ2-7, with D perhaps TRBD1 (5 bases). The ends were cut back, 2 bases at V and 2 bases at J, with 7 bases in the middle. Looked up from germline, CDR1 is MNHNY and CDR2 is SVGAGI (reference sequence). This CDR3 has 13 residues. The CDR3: CASSYQDTYEQYF. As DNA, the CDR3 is TGTGCCAGCAGTTACCAGGACACCTACGAGCAGTACTTC.

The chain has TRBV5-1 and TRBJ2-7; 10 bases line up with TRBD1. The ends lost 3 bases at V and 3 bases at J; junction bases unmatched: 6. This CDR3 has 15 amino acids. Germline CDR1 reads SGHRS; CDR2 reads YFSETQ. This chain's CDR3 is CASSYDRGRFYEQYF. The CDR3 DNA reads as TGCGCCAGCAGCTATGACAGGGGGCGATTCTACGAGCAGTACTTC.

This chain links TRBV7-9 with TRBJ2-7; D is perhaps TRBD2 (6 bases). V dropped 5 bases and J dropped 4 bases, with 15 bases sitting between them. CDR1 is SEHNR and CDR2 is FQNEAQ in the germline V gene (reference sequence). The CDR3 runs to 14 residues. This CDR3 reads CASSARGYLYEQYF. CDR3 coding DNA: TGTGCCAGCAGCGCCCGGGGGTATTTATACGAGCAGTACTTC.

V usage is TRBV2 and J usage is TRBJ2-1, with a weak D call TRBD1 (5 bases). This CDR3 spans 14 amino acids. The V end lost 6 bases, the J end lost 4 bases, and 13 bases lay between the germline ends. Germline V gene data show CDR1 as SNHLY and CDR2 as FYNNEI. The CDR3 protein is CASRLAGLYNEQFF. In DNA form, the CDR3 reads TGTGCCAGCAGACTGGCAGGGTTGTACAATGAGCAGTTCTTC.

CDR3 DNA sequence: TGTGCCAGCAGATTCGGACTAGCGGGGCAAGAGACCCAGTACTTC. Translating gives CASRFGLAGQETQYF. This sequence joins TRBV6-6 and TRBJ2-5, with 12 positions matching TRBD2. The CDR3 is 15 amino acids. Trimming removed 6 bases from V and 2 bases from J; junction bases left unmatched: 4. Germline-derived CDR1 and CDR2 are MNHNY and SVGAGI (reference sequence).

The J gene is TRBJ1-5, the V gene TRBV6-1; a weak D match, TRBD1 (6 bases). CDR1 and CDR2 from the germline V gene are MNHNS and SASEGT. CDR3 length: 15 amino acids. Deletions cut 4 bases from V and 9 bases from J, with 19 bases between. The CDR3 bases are TGTGCCAGCAGTGTGAGGGGGATAGGACTGGGGCCCCAGCATTTT. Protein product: CASSVRGIGLGPQHF.

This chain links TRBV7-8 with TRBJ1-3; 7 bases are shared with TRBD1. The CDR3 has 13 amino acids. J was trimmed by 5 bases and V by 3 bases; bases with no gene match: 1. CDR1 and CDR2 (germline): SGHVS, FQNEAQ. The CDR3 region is CASSLGQRNTIYF. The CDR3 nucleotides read TGTGCCAGCAGCTTGGGACAGAGAAACACCATATATTTT.

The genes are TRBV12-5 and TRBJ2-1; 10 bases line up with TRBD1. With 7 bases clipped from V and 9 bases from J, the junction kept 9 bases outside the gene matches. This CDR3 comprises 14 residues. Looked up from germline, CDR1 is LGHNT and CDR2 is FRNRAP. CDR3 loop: CASATGTGVFEQFF. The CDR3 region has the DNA TGTGCTAGTGCAACGGGGACAGGGGTGTTTGAGCAGTTCTTC.

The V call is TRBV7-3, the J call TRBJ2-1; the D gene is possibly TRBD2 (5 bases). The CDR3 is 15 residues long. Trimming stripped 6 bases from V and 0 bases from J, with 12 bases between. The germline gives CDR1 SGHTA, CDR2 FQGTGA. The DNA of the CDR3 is TGTGCCAGCAGATCAAGCGGTACCTCCTACAATGAGCAGTTCTTC. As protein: CASRSSGTSYNEQFF. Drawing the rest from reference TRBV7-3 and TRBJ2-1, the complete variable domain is GAGVSQTPSNKVTEKGKYVELRCDPISGHTALYWYRQSLGQGPEFLIYFQGTGAADDSGLPNDRFFAVRPEGSVSTLKIQRTERGDSAVYLCASRSSGTSYNEQFFGPGTRLTVL.

The CDR3 loop reads CASSPGSSALHF. CDR3 sequence (DNA): TGTGCCAGCAGTCCGGGGTCGTCGGCCCTCCACTTT. V is TRBV6-6 and J is TRBJ1-6, with D unclear. V was cut by 5 bases and J by 14 bases, with 13 bases left in between. The CDR3 covers 12 residues. Per the germline V gene, CDR1 is MNHNY and CDR2 is SVGAGI (reference sequence).

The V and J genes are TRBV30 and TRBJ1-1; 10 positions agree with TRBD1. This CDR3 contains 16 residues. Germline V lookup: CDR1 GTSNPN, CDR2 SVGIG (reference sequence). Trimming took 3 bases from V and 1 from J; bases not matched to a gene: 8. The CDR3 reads CAWSRGQGGWNTEAFF. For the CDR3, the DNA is TGTGCCTGGAGCCGCGGACAGGGGGGGTGGAACACTGAAGCTTTCTTT.

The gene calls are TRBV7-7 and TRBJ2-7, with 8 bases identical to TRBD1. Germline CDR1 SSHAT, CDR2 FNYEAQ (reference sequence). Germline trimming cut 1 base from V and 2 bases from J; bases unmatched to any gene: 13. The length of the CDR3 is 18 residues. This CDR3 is CASSLEPAGRTGTYEQYF. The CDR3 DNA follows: TGTGCCAGCAGCTTAGAGCCGGCGGGGAGGACAGGGACCTACGAGCAGTACTTC.